This TCR beta chain was identified in a study of blood T cells in healthy people across ages. This clonotype was found a few times. A J-beta primer mix and a sample-barcoded 5' primer were used in a second PCR of about 7 to 12 cycles. A single record per CDR3 protein comes from TCRdb applying MiXCR to the 5' RACE reads. This sample has about 930,000 distinct CDR3 sequences, with about 27% found just once. The CDR3 is 16 residues long. V dropped 0 bases and J dropped 5; count of bases not matched to a gene: 10. The germline V gene encodes CDR1 MGHRA and CDR2 YSYEKL. Russia was home to the donors, healthy Caucasian individuals aged roughly 6 to 90. No fewer than 7 million PBMCs went into each sample. The data were also submitted as part of a second study, on T cells of mothers and their children. This second study says: The data showed no persistent microchimeric T cell clones.

The V and J genes are TRBV4-1 and TRBJ2-7; 7 nucleotides agree with TRBD2. The receptor was isolated from a woman between 40 and 50 years old in good health. The sequenced sample consisted of blood. CDR3 sequence (DNA): TGCGCCAGCAGCCAAGAAGCCGAGCGGGGTTATGACGAGCAGTACTTC. The encoded protein is CASSQEAERGYDEQYF.